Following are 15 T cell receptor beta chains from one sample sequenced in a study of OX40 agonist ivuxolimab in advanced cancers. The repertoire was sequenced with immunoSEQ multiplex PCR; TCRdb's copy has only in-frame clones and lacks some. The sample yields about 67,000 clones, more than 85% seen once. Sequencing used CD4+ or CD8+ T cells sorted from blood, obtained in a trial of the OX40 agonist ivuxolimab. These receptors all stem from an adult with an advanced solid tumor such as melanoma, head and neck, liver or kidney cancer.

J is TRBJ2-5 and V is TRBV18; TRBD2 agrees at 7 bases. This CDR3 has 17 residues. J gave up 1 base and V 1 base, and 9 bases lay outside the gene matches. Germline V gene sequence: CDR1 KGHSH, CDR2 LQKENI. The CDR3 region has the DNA TGTGCCAGCTCACCACGGTCGCTACTAGCGACCCAAGAGACCCAGTACTTC. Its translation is CASSPRSLLATQETQYF. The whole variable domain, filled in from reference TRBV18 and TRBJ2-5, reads NAGVMQNPRHLVRRRGQEARLRCSPMKGHSHVYWYRQLPEEGLKFMVYLQKENIIDESGMPKERFSAEFPKEGPSILRIQQVVRGDSAAYFCASSPRSLLATQETQYFGPGTRLLVL.

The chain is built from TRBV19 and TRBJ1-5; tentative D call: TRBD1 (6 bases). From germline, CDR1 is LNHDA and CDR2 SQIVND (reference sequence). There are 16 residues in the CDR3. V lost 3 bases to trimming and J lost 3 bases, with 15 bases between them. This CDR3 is CASSIRTEMNNQPQHF. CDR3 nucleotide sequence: TGTGCCAGTAGTATCCGGACAGAGATGAACAATCAGCCCCAGCATTTT.

CDR3 nucleotides: TGTGCCAGCAGCGTATTTGGGGACGGATACAATGAGCAGTTCTTC. Its translation: CASSVFGDGYNEQFF. The rearrangement links TRBV9 to TRBJ2-1; D may match TRBD1 or TRBD2 (5 bases each). V lost 1 base and J lost 4, with 12 bases in between. Germline V gene sequence: CDR1 SGDLS, CDR2 YYNGEE. This CDR3 region has 15 residues. Full variable domain (remainder filled in from reference TRBV9 and TRBJ2-1): DSGVTQTPKHLITATGQRVTLRCSPRSGDLSVYWYQQSLDQGLQFLIQYYNGEERAKGNILERFSAQQFPDLHSELNLSSLELGDSALYFCASSVFGDGYNEQFFGPGTRLTVL.

DNA for the CDR3: TGTGCCAGCAGCTTAGCGGGAGGAGTGGAAAACATTCAGTACTTC. Its translation is CASSLAGGVENIQYF. The chain couples TRBV9 to TRBJ2-4; 10 positions match TRBD2. The germline V gene encodes CDR1 SGDLS and CDR2 YYNGEE. This CDR3 comprises 15 residues. With 4 bases clipped from V and 5 bases from J, the junction kept 6 bases outside the gene matches.

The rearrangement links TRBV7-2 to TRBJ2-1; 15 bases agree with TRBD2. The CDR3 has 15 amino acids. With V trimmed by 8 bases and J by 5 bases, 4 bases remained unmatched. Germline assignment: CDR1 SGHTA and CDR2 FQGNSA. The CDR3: CASLGTSGRNNEQFF. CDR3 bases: TGTGCCAGCCTGGGGACTAGCGGGAGGAACAATGAGCAGTTCTTC.

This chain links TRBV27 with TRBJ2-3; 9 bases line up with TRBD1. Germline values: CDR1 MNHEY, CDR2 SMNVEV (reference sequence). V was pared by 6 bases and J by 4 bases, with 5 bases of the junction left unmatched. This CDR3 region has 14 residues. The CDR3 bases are TGTGCCAGCAGGATAACAGGGGGCCCAGATACGCAGTATTTT. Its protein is CASRITGGPDTQYF.

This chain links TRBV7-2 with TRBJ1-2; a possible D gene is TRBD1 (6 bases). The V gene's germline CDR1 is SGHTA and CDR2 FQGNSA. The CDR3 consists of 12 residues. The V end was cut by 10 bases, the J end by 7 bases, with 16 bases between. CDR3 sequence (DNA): TGTGCCATCTCAGGGGTTAAAATTGGCTACACCTTC. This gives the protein CAISGVKIGYTF.

CDR3 nucleotides: TGTGCCAGCAGTCACAGCGCTAACACCGGGGAGCTGTTTTTT. Translation: CASSHSANTGELFF. This chain uses TRBV27 with TRBJ2-2; D is ambiguous. This CDR3 comprises 14 residues. V was shortened by 5 bases and J by 2 bases, with 9 bases between the two germline ends. CDR1 is MNHEY, CDR2 SMNVEV, per germline (reference sequence).

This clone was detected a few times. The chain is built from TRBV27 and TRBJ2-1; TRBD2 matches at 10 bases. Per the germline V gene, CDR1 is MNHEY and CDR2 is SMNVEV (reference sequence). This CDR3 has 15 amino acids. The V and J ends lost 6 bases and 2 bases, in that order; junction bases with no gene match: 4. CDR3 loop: CASRASGGTYNEQFF. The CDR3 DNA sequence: TGTGCCAGCAGAGCTAGCGGGGGAACCTACAATGAGCAGTTCTTC.

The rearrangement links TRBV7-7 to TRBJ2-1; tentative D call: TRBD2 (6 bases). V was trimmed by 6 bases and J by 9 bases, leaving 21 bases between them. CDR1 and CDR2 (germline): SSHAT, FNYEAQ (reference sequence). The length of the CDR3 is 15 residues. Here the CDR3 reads CASSSRPGLGGEQFF. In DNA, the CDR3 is TGTGCCAGCAGTTCCAGACCGGGTCTGGGAGGTGAGCAGTTCTTC.

The CDR3 is CASSFRQGGTDTQYF. CDR3 sequence (DNA): TGTGCCAGCAGTTTCAGGCAGGGTGGCACAGATACGCAGTATTTT. The chain joins TRBV28 to TRBJ2-3, with D tentatively TRBD1 (5 bases). V was shortened by 3 bases and J by 1 base, with 11 bases between the two germline ends. The germline V gene encodes CDR1 MDHEN and CDR2 SYDVKM. This CDR3 is built from 15 residues.

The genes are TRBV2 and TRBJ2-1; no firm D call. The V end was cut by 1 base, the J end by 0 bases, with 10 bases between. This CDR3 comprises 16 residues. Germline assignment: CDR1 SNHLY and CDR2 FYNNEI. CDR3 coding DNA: TGTGCCAGCAGTGAAGAGGATAGAAGCTCCTACAATGAGCAGTTCTTC. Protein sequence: CASSEEDRSSYNEQFF.

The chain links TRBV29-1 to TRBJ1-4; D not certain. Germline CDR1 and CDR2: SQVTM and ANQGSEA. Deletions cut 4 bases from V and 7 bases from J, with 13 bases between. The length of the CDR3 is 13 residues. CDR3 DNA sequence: TGCAGCGTTGCAGCCGGGAGTATTGAAAAACTGTTTTTT. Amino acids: CSVAAGSIEKLFF.

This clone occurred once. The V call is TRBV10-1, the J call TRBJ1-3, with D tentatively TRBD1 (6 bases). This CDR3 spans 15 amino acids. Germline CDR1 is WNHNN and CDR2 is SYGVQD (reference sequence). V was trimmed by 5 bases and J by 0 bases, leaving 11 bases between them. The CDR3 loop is CASSPTGYSGNTIYF. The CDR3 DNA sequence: TGCGCCAGCAGTCCCACAGGGTACTCTGGAAACACCATATATTTT.

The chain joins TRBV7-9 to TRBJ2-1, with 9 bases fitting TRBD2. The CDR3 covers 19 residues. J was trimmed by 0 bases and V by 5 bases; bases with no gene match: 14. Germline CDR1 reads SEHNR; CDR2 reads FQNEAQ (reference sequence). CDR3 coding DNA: TGTGCCAGCAGCCCGCCTCCCGGCGGGAGGGCTCGCTCCTACAATGAGCAGTTCTTC. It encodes CASSPPPGGRARSYNEQFF.